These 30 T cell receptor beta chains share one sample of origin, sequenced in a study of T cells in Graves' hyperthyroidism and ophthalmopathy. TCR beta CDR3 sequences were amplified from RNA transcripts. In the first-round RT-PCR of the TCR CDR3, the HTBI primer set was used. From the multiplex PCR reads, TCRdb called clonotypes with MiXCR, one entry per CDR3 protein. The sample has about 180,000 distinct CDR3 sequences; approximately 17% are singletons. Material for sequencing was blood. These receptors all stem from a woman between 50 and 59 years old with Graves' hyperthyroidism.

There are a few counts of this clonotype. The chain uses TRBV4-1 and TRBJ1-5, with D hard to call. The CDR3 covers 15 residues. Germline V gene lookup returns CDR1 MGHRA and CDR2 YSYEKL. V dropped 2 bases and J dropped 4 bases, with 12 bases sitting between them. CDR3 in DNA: TGCGCCAGCAGCCAACATGACACAGTGAATCAGCCCCAGCATTTT. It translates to CASSQHDTVNQPQHF.

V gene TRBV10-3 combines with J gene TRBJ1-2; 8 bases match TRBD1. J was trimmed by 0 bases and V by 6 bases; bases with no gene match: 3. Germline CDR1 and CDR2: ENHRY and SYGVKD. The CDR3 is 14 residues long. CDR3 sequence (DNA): TGTGCCATCAGACCGGGACAGGCTAACTATGGCTACACCTTC. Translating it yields CAIRPGQANYGYTF.

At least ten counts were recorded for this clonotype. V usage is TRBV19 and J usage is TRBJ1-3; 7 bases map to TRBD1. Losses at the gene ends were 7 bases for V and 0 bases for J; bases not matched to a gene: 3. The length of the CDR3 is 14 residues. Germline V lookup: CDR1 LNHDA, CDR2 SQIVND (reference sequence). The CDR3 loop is CASKQGFSGNTIYF. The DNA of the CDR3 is TGTGCCAGTAAACAGGGGTTCTCTGGAAACACCATATATTTT.

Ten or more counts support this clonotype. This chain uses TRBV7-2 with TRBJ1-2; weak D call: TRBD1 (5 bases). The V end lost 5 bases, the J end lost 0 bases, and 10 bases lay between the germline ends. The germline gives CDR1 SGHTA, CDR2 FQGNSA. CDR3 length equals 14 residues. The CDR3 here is CASSPGAANYGYTF. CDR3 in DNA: TGTGCCAGCAGCCCTGGGGCTGCTAACTATGGCTACACCTTC.

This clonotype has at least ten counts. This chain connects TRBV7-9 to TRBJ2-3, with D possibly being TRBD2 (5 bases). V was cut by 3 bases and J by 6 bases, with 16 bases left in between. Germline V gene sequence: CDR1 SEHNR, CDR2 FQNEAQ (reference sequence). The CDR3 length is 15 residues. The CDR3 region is CASSFSVGVADTQYF. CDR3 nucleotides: TGTGCCAGCAGCTTCTCGGTGGGTGTAGCGGATACGCAGTATTTT. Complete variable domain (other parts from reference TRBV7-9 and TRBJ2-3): DTGVSQNPRHKITKRGQNVTFRCDPISEHNRLYWYRQTLGQGPEFLTYFQNEAQLEKSRLLSDRFSAERPKGSFSTLEIQRTEQGDSAMYLCASSFSVGVADTQYFGPGTRLTVL.

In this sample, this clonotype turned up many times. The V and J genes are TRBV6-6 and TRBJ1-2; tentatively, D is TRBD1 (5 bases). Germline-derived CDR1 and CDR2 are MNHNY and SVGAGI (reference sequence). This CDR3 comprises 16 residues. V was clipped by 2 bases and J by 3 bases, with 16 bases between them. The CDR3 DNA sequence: TGTGCCAGCAGTTACAGAGGGGAGAGGAGGGACTATGGCTACACCTTC. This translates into CASSYRGERRDYGYTF.

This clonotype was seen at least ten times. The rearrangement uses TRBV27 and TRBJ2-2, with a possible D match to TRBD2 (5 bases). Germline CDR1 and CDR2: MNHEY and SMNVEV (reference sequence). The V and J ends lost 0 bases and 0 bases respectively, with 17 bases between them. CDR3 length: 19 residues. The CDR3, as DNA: TGTGCCAGCAGTTTATCGTGGGCAGGTGATAGCGCGAACACCGGGGAGCTGTTTTTT. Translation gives CASSLSWAGDSANTGELFF.

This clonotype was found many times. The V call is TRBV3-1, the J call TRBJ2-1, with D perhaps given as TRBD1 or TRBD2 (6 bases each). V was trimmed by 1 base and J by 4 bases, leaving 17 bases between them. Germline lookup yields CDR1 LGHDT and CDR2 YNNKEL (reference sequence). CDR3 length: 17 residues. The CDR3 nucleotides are TGTGCCAGCAGCCAAGTGCTAGGAGGGACACTTTACAATGAGCAGTTCTTC. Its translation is CASSQVLGGTLYNEQFF.

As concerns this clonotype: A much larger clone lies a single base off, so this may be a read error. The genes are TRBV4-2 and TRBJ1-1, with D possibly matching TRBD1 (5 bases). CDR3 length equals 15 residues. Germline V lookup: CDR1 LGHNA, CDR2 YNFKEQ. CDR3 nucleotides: TGTGCCGGCAGCCAACAGATTACAGGGAACACTGAAGCTTTCTTT. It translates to CAGSQQITGNTEAFF.

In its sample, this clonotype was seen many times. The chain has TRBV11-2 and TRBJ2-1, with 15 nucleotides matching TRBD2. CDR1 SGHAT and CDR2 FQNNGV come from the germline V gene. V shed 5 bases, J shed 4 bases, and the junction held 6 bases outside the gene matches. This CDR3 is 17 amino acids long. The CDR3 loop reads CASSLGTSGGSYNEQFF. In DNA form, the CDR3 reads TGTGCCAGCAGCCTCGGGACTAGCGGGGGGTCTTACAATGAGCAGTTCTTC.

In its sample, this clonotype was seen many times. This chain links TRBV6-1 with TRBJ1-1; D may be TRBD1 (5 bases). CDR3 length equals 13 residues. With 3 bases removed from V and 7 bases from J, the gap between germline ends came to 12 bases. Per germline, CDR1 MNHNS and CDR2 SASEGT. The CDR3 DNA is TGTGCCAGCAGTGATCTTGGGACCGATGAAGCTTTCTTT. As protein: CASSDLGTDEAFF.

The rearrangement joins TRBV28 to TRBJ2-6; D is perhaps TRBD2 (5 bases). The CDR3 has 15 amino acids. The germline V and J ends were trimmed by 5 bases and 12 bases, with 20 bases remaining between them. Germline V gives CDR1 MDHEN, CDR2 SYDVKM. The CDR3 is CASSPPGSDSGVLTF. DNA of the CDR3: TGTGCCAGCAGTCCCCCGGGGTCGGATTCTGGCGTCCTGACTTTC.

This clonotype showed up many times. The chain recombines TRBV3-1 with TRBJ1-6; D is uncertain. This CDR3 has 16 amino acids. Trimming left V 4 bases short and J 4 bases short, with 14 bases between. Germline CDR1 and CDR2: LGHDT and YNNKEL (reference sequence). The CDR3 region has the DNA TGTGCCAGCAGCCCGACCGACCGGGCATATAATTCACCCCTCCACTTT. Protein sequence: CASSPTDRAYNSPLHF. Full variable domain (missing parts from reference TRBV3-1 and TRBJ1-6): DTAVSQTPKYLVTQMGNDKSIKCEQNLGHDTMYWYKQDSKKFLKIMFSYNNKELIINETVPNRFSPKSPDKAHLNLHINSLELGDSAVYFCASSPTDRAYNSPLHFGNGTRLTVT.

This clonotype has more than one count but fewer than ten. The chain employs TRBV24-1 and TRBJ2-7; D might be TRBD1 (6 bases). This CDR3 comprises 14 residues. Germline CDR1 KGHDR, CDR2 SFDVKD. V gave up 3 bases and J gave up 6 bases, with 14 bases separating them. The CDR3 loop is CATSDNNRAGEQYF. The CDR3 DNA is TGTGCCACCAGTGATAATAACAGGGCGGGCGAGCAGTACTTC.

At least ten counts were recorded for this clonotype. Here the CDR3 reads CASRPSSSYNSPLHF. The CDR3 DNA reads as TGTGCCAGCAGGCCCTCTAGCTCCTATAATTCACCCCTCCACTTT. The chain carries TRBV28 and TRBJ1-6; D not resolved. Between the trimmed V and J ends, which lost 6 bases and 0 bases, there was a span of 9 bases. Germline-derived CDR1 and CDR2 are MDHEN and SYDVKM. The length of the CDR3 is 15 residues.

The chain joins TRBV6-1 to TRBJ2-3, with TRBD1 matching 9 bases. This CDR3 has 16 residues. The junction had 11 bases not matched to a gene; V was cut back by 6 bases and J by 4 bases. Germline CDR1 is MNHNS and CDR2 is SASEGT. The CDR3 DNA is TGTGCCAGCAGAAGAACCGGGACAGGGTTTTCAGATACGCAGTATTTT. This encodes CASRRTGTGFSDTQYF.

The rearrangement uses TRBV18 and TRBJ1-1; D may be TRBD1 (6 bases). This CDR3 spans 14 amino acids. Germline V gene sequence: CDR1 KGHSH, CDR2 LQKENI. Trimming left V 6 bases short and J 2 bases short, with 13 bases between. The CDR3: CASSPDRTNTEAFF. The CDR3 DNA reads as TGTGCCAGCTCCCCCGACAGGACCAACACTGAAGCTTTCTTT.

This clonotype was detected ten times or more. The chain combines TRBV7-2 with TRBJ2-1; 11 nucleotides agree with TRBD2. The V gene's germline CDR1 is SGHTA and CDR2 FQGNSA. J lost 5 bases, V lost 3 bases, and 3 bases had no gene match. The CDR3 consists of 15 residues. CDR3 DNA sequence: TGTGCCAGCAGCTTCGCTAGCGGGGGGCACAATGAGCAGTTCTTC. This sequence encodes CASSFASGGHNEQFF.

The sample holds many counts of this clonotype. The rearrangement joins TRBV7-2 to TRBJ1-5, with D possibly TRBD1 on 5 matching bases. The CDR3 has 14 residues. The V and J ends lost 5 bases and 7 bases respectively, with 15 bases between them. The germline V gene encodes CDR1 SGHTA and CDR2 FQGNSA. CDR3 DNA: TGTGCCAGCAGCCGGGGTGGGGCTTACCAGCCCCAGCATTTT. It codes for CASSRGGAYQPQHF. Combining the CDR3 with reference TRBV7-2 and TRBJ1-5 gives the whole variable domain GAGVSQSPSNKVTEKGKDVELRCDPISGHTALYWYRQSLGQGLEFLIYFQGNSAPDKSGLPSDRFSAERTGGSVSTLTIQRTQQEDSAVYLCASSRGGAYQPQHFGDGTRLSIL.

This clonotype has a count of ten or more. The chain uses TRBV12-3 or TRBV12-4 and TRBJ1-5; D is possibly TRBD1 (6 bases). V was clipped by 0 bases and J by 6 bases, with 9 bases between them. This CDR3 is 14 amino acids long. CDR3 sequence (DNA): TGTGCCAGCAGTTTAGCACAGGGTAGTCAGCCCCAGCATTTT. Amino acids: CASSLAQGSQPQHF.

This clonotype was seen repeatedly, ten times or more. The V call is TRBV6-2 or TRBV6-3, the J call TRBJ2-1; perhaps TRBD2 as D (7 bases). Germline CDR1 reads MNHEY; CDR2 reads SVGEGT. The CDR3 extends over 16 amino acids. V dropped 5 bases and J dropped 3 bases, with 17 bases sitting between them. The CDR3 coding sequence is TGTGCCAGCAGTCCCGTGGGGAGGGGGGTCTACAATGAGCAGTTCTTC. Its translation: CASSPVGRGVYNEQFF.

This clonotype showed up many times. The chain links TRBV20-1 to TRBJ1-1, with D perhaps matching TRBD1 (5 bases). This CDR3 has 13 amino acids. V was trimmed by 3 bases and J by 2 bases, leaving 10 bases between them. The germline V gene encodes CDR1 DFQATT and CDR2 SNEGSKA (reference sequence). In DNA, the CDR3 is TGCAGTGCTAGCTACAGGATCAACACTGAAGCTTTCTTT. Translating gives CSASYRINTEAFF.

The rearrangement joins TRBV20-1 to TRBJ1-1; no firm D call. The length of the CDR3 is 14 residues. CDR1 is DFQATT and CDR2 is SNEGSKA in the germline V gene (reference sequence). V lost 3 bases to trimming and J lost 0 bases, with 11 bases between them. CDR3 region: CSASPGGMNTEAFF. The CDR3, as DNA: TGCAGTGCTAGCCCTGGAGGGATGAACACTGAAGCTTTCTTT.

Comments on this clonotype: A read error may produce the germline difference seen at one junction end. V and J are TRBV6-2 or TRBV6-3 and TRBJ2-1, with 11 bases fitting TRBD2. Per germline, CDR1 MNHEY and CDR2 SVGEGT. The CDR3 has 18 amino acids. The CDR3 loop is CASSYSGLAGGRVDERFF. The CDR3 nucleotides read TGTGCCAGCAGTTACTCGGGGCTAGCGGGGGGCCGGGTTGATGAGCGGTTCTTC.

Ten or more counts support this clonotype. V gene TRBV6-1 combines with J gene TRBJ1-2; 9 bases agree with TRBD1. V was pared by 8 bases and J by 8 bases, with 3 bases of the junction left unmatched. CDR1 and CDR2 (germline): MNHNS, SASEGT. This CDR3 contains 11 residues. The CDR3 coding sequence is TGTGCCAGCGGACAGGGGAAAGGCTACACCTTC. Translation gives CASGQGKGYTF.

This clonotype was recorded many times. CDR3 loop: CASSLADGSYEQYF. CDR3 in DNA: TGTGCCAGCAGCTTAGCGGACGGTTCCTACGAGCAGTACTTC. The V and J genes are TRBV7-8 and TRBJ2-7; D uncertain. This CDR3 has 14 amino acids. V lost 0 bases to trimming and J lost 1 base, with 7 bases between them. The germline CDR1 and CDR2 sequences are SGHVS and FQNEAQ. Together with reference TRBV7-8 and TRBJ2-7, the CDR3 gives the full variable domain: GAGVSQSPRYKVAKRGQDVALRCDPISGHVSLFWYQQALGQGPEFLTYFQNEAQLDKSGLPSDRFFAERPEGSVSTLKIQRTQQEDSAVYLCASSLADGSYEQYFGPGTRLTVT.

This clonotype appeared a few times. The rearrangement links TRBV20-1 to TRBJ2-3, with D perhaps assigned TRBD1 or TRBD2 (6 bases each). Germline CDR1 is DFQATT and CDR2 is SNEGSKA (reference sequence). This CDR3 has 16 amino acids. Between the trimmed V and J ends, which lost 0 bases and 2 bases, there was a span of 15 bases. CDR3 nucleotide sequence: TGCAGTGCTAGAGATCGGAAGGGGGGCCTCACAGATACGCAGTATTTT. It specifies CSARDRKGGLTDTQYF.

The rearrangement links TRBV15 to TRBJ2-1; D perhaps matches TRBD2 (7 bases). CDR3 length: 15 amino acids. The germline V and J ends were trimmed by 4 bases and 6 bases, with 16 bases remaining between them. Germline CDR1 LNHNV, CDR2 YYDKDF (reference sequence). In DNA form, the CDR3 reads TGTGCCACCAGCACCCCCCGGGGGGCATTCAATGAGCAGTTCTTC. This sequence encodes CATSTPRGAFNEQFF.

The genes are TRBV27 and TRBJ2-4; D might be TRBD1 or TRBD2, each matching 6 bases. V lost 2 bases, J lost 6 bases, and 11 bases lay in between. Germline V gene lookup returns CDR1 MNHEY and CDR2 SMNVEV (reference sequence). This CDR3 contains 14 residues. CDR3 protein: CASSLRGALNIQYF. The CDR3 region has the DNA TGTGCCAGCAGTTTAAGGGGGGCCTTAAACATTCAGTACTTC.

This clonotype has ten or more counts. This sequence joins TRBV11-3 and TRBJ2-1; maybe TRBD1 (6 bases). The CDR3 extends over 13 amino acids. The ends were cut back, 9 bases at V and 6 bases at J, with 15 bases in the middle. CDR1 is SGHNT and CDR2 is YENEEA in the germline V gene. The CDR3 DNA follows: TGTGCCAGTCGGCAGGGGTCGGGCAATGAGCAGTTCTTC. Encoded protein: CASRQGSGNEQFF. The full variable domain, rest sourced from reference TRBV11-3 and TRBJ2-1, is EAGVVQSPRYKIIEKKQPVAFWCNPISGHNTLYWYLQNLGQGPELLIRYENEEAVDDSQLPKDRFSAERLKGVDSTLKIQPAELGDSAVYLCASRQGSGNEQFFGPGTRLTVL.